The sequence of this T cell receptor (beta chain) was determined in a study of T cell repertoires in cytomegalovirus infection. This clonotype was seen more than once but under ten times. What it recognizes is unknown. TCRdb fed the reads into MiXCR, producing one record per CDR3 protein. Here the sample spans 650,000 to 900,000 distinct CDR3 sequences, roughly 29% being singletons. This TCR came from a human donor in good health (CMV status not recorded). Some clones in this sample may be carry-over from other donors' samples. Sequencing was performed on cultured CD8+ T cells from PBMCs, taken from culture after CMV antigen stimulation.

The CDR3 region is CASSYSVRVPTDTQYF. The CDR3 nucleotides are TGTGCCAGCAGTTACTCGGTCAGGGTCCCCACAGATACGCAGTATTTT. The chain uses TRBV6-5 and TRBJ2-3; D is possibly TRBD1 (5 bases). Germline assignment: CDR1 MNHEY and CDR2 SVGAGI. The CDR3 consists of 16 residues. V lost 0 bases and J 2 bases, leaving 12 bases between the germline ends.